This entry concerns a single T cell receptor beta chain. V was trimmed by 0 bases and J by 7 bases, leaving 4 bases between them. CDR3 size: 12 residues. CDR1 LNHNV and CDR2 YYDKDF come from the germline V gene (reference sequence). Study members were between about 18 and 100 years old and lived in approximately 25 US regions. Assignments of participants to cohorts depended upon their own reported clinical history. The sample originates from a study of blood T cell repertoires in COVID-19. Study at large: COVID-19 samples from acute and convalescent phases originated in the United States, Italy and Spain.

The method was immunoSEQ multiplex PCR; TCRdb's version includes in-frame clones alone and lacks a portion of them. The sample yields a few hundred thousand clones, around 80% seen once. The specimen sequenced was PBMCs or T cells enriched from blood (not recorded which). The chain is built from TRBV15 and TRBJ2-1; D unclear. The sequence was obtained from a man aged 40-49 years who had been exposed to COVID-19. In DNA, the CDR3 is TGTGCCACCAGCAGAGATCTGAATGAGCAGTTCTTC. It specifies CATSRDLNEQFF.